This TCR beta chain was captured in a study of control samples from healthy donors and cancer patients. The length of the CDR3 is 13 residues. Per the germline V gene, CDR1 is SGHRS and CDR2 is YFSETQ. V gave up 4 bases and J gave up 5 bases, with 12 bases separating them. Using immunoSEQ multiplex PCR, the repertoire was profiled, and TCRdb retains in-frame clones only, with some absent. The profile shows approximately 81,000 clones, around 94% of them singletons. The sample comprised blood. This clonotype was obtained from a woman between 18 and 29 years old in good health. The chain combines TRBV5-1 with TRBJ1-1, with D unresolved. CDR3 sequence (DNA): TGCGCCAGCAGCCACGACTTAAGGACTGAAGCTTTCTTT. It translates to CASSHDLRTEAFF. The entire variable domain, with the rest obtained from reference TRBV5-1 and TRBJ1-1, is as follows: KAGVTQTPRYLIKTRGQQVTLSCSPISGHRSVSWYQQTPGQGLQFLFEYFSETQRNKGNFPGRFSGRQFSNSRSEMNVSTLELGDSALYLCASSHDLRTEAFFGQGTRLTVV.